This TCR beta chain was obtained from a study of identical twins. CDR3 size: 14 residues. CDR1 is DFQATT and CDR2 is SNEGSKA in the germline V gene (reference sequence). The germline V and J ends were trimmed by 2 bases and 5 bases, with 15 bases remaining between them. One entry per CDR3 protein results from TCRdb running MiXCR on the 5' RACE reads. There are fewer than 250,000 distinct CDR3 sequences in the sample; approximately 15% occur only once, and around two fifths lies in the top ten. Separately, the same data were catalogued under a study of T cells expressing NK-cell markers. This second report adds: TCR beta repertoires came from sorted CD3+CD56+NKG2C+, CD3+CD56+NKG2C- and CD3+CD56-NKG2C+ T cells. The CD3+CD56-NKG2C+ fraction was also led by these clonotypes in a few donors.

The rearrangement joins TRBV20-1 to TRBJ2-5; a weak D match, TRBD2 (6 bases). Sequenced sample: CD8+ T cells sorted from blood. The origin of this receptor is a woman in her late teens or twenties in good health. For the CDR3, the DNA is TGCAGTGCTAGACCTCTAGCGAGTGTTGAGACCCAGTACTTC. Amino acid sequence: CSARPLASVETQYF.